This TCR beta chain originates from a study of blood T cell repertoires in COVID-19. Study details: Samples representing acute and convalescent COVID-19 were sourced from the United States, Italy and Spain. The cDNA or gDNA used as material had been derived from T cells, B-cell-depleted T cells, or PBMCs.

CDR3 size: 15 residues. After removal of 4 bases from V and 4 bases from J, the junction contained 4 bases not matched to a gene. Per the germline V gene, CDR1 is SGHTS and CDR2 is YDEGEE. The authors' processing: Reference gene primer amplification in the assay estimated nucleated cell counts. Measured with immunoSEQ multiplex PCR; TCRdb has only the in-frame clones, and not every one. The V and J calls and the clone size are those of that table, but D and trimming were determined from the DNA. The sample shows 250,000 to 350,000 clones, about 89% of them seen only once. The sequence was collected from a man aged 18-30 years who had recovered from COVID-19. The chain carries TRBV5-8 and TRBJ2-1; the match to TRBD2 covers 11 bases. The sequencing input was peripheral blood. The CDR3 reads CASSTGTSGYNEQFF. In DNA form, the CDR3 reads TGTGCCAGCAGCACCGGGACTAGCGGATACAATGAGCAGTTCTTC.